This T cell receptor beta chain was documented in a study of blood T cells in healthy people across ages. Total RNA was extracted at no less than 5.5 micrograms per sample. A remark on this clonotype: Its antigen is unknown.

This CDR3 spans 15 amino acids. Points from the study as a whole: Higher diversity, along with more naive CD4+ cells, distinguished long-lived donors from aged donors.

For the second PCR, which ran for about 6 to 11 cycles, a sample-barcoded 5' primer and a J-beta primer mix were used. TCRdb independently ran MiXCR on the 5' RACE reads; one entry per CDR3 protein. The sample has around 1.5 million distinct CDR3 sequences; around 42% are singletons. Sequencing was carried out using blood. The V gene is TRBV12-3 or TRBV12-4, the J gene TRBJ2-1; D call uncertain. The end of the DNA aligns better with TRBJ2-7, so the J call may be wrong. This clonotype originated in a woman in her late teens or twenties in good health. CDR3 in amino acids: CASIIKDESYNEQYF. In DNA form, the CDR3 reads TGTGCCAGCATAATAAAGGACGAGAGCTACAATGAGCAGTACTTC.